The next 27 T cell receptor beta chains were all read from a single sample in a study of post-analysis software for immune sequencing data. Presence of unique molecular identifiers characterized the TCR beta cDNA libraries. MiXCR, applied by TCRdb to the PCR reads, yields one record per CDR3 protein. The table has hundreds of thousands of distinct CDR3 sequences, 25% to 30% seen once. Antigens for these TCRs are unknown. Points from the study as a whole: Five or six TRBV segments, including TRBV5-6, TRBV5-1 and TRBV20-1, were more frequent in patients than controls.

What was sequenced was blood. Receptors were obtained from a girl between 5 and 17 years old with multiple sclerosis.

This clonotype was counted only a few times. The chain combines TRBV5-6 with TRBJ2-3; 11 nucleotides match TRBD2. This CDR3 spans 17 amino acids. V dropped 3 bases and J dropped 7; count of bases not matched to a gene: 13. Germline CDR1 and CDR2: SGHDT and YYEEEE. This chain's CDR3 is CASSSISGTSGFYTQYF. CDR3 coding DNA: TGTGCCAGCAGCTCGATTTCCGGGACTAGCGGATTCTATACGCAGTATTTT.

This clonotype has more than one count but fewer than ten. The chain combines TRBV20-1 with TRBJ2-1; perhaps TRBD1 as D (6 bases). Per germline, CDR1 DFQATT and CDR2 SNEGSKA (reference sequence). V lost 4 bases and J 5 bases, leaving 12 bases between the germline ends. The CDR3 is 13 residues long. CDR3 coding DNA: TGCAGTGCTATCGAGGGACACCACAATGAGCAGTTCTTC. This codes for CSAIEGHHNEQFF.

This sequence joins TRBV27 and TRBJ2-1; possibly TRBD2 for D (6 bases). The CDR3 is 15 residues long. CDR1 is MNHEY and CDR2 is SMNVEV in the germline V gene (reference sequence). Trimming shortened V by 2 bases and J by 4 bases, and 12 bases separated the two germline ends. The CDR3 bases are TGTGCCAGCAGTTTAACAGCGGGCCTATACAATGAGCAGTTCTTC. Amino acids: CASSLTAGLYNEQFF.

The chain couples TRBV9 to TRBJ1-6; 10 bases match TRBD1. The germline gives CDR1 SGDLS, CDR2 YYNGEE. This CDR3 contains 14 residues. J was trimmed by 10 bases and V by 2 bases; bases with no gene match: 3. The DNA of the CDR3 is TGTGCCAGCAGCGTTGGGACAGGGGAGTCACCCCTCCACTTT. It is translated as CASSVGTGESPLHF. Drawing the rest from reference TRBV9 and TRBJ1-6, the complete variable domain is DSGVTQTPKHLITATGQRVTLRCSPRSGDLSVYWYQQSLDQGLQFLIQYYNGEERAKGNILERFSAQQFPDLHSELNLSSLELGDSALYFCASSVGTGESPLHFGNGTRLTVT.

This chain links TRBV4-1 with TRBJ1-2; 8 nucleotides agree with TRBD1. V lost 3 bases and J lost 3; bases outside the gene matches: 12. This CDR3 has 17 residues. Germline assignment: CDR1 MGHRA and CDR2 YSYEKL. CDR3 amino acids: CASSQGVTPGGHYGYTF. The CDR3 nucleotides read TGCGCCAGCAGCCAGGGAGTGACTCCAGGGGGCCACTATGGCTACACCTTC.

The gene calls are TRBV9 and TRBJ1-1; D is uncertain. Trimming took off 4 bases at V and 1 base at J, with 11 bases between the two ends. Germline CDR1 is SGDLS and CDR2 is YYNGEE. CDR3 length equals 14 residues. The CDR3 coding sequence is TGTGCCAGCAGCTACGTAAGGGAGAACACTGAAGCTTTCTTT. Amino acid sequence: CASSYVRENTEAFF.

This chain joins TRBV2 and TRBJ2-3; 7 bases align to TRBD1. J lost 0 bases, V lost 8 bases, and 11 bases had no gene match. This CDR3 region has 16 residues. Germline V gene data show CDR1 as SNHLY and CDR2 as FYNNEI. The CDR3 sequence: CASRFDRVTSTDTQYF. The CDR3 region has the DNA TGTGCCAGCCGATTCGACAGGGTAACTAGCACAGATACGCAGTATTTT. Complete variable domain (other parts from reference TRBV2 and TRBJ2-3): EPEVTQTPSHQVTQMGQEVILRCVPISNHLYFYWYRQILGQKVEFLVSFYNNEISEKSEIFDDQFSVERPDGSNFTLKIRSTKLEDSAMYFCASRFDRVTSTDTQYFGPGTRLTVL.

For this clonotype: A single base separates this from a much larger clone, so it may be a read error. The rearrangement joins TRBV5-5 to TRBJ2-7; 10 positions agree with TRBD1. CDR3 size: 14 residues. CDR1 SGHKS and CDR2 YYEKEE come from the germline V gene (reference sequence). The ends lost 4 bases at V and 2 bases at J; junction bases unmatched: 3. The CDR3 sequence: CASSKTGGPYEQYF. The CDR3 nucleotides read TGTGCCAGCAGCAAGACAGGGGGCCCCTACGAGCAGTACTTC.

This chain uses TRBV29-1 with TRBJ2-1; 11 nucleotides agree with TRBD2. Trimming took 6 bases from V and 2 from J; bases not matched to a gene: 3. Germline CDR1 is SQVTM and CDR2 is ANQGSEA. This CDR3 has 14 residues. CDR3 nucleotides: TGCAGCGTAGAACTAGCGGGGGCCTACAATGAGCAGTTCTTC. This encodes CSVELAGAYNEQFF.

The rearrangement joins TRBV7-2 to TRBJ2-3; perhaps TRBD1 as D (6 bases). The length of the CDR3 is 15 residues. Per the germline V gene, CDR1 is SGHTA and CDR2 is FQGNSA. Between the trimmed V and J ends, which lost 5 bases and 0 bases, there was a span of 12 bases. CDR3 amino acids: CASSKDSKSTDTQYF. The CDR3 DNA reads as TGTGCCAGCAGCAAGGACAGCAAAAGCACAGATACGCAGTATTTT.

J is TRBJ2-5 and V is TRBV9; D is unresolved. The DNA matches TRBJ2-7 better at its end, which makes the J call doubtful. This CDR3 is built from 15 residues. Germline values: CDR1 SGDLS, CDR2 YYNGEE. The DNA of the CDR3 is TGTGCCAGCAGCAGAAAGATTTACTCCCTCTACGAGCAGTACTTC. Protein product: CASSRKIYSLYEQYF.

The chain uses TRBV24-1 and TRBJ2-5; the D gene could be TRBD1 or TRBD2 (6 bases each). Germline CDR1 and CDR2: KGHDR and SFDVKD. V lost 7 bases to trimming and J lost 5 bases, with 16 bases between them. The CDR3 is 14 residues long. The CDR3 DNA reads as TGTGCCACCAGGGGCCGGGGGCAAGAGGAGACCCAGTACTTC. This gives the protein CATRGRGQEETQYF.

The chain couples TRBV11-2 to TRBJ1-3; D is unclear. Trimming removed 2 bases at V and 0 bases at J, with 11 bases between. This CDR3 is 16 amino acids long. Germline lookup yields CDR1 SGHAT and CDR2 FQNNGV. The CDR3: CASSLSGPSSGNTIYF. The CDR3 DNA sequence: TGTGCCAGCAGCTTATCAGGACCGAGCTCTGGAAACACCATATATTTT.

DNA for the CDR3: TGCGCCAGCAGCCAAGTAGAAGCGGGCCTTGACAATGAGCAGTACTTC. It specifies CASSQVEAGLDNEQYF. The V and J genes are TRBV4-3 and TRBJ2-1; possibly TRBD2 for D (6 bases). The closer fit of TRBJ2-7 to the DNA end suggests the J call may be wrong. The germline V gene has CDR1 LGHNA and CDR2 YSLEER. The CDR3 has 16 residues.

This clonotype came up a few times. V is TRBV6-1 and J is TRBJ2-1; either TRBD1 or TRBD2 may fit D (7 bases each). Germline V lookup: CDR1 MNHNS, CDR2 SASEGT. The germline V and J ends were trimmed by 6 bases and 0 bases, with 15 bases remaining between them. The CDR3 runs 16 residues. The CDR3 loop is CASRGRGPRSYNEQFF. The DNA for the CDR3 is TGTGCCAGCAGGGGGAGGGGGCCCCGCTCCTACAATGAGCAGTTCTTC.

The rearrangement links TRBV7-9 to TRBJ2-1; 10 bases map to TRBD2. Germline V gene data show CDR1 as SEHNR and CDR2 as FQNEAQ (reference sequence). The CDR3 is made up of 11 amino acids. This chain's CDR3 is CILAGINEQFF. In DNA, the CDR3 is TGTATACTAGCGGGGATCAATGAGCAGTTCTTC.

This clonotype was seen ten or more times. V is TRBV10-3 and J is TRBJ1-4; 9 bases line up with TRBD1. This CDR3 has 13 amino acids. Germline V lookup: CDR1 ENHRY, CDR2 SYGVKD. V was clipped by 6 bases and J by 5 bases; unmatched bases: 1. Written as DNA, the CDR3 is TGTGCCATCAGACAGGGGGCGAATGAAAAACTGTTTTTT. Translation gives CAIRQGANEKLFF.

This clonotype was seen more than once but under ten times. The V gene is TRBV7-9, the J gene TRBJ2-2, with D perhaps matching TRBD1 (5 bases). Germline V CDR1 and CDR2: SEHNR, FQNEAQ (reference sequence). This CDR3 comprises 15 residues. The V end was cut by 5 bases, the J end by 1 base, with 11 bases between. The CDR3 spells CASSGAGQNTGELFF. The CDR3 DNA reads as TGTGCCAGCAGCGGCGCCGGACAGAACACCGGGGAGCTGTTTTTT.

The gene calls are TRBV7-2 and TRBJ2-5; no firm D call. The J call may be wrong; the DNA end is better matched by TRBJ2-7. CDR3 length: 14 residues. Germline V lookup: CDR1 SGHTA, CDR2 FQGNSA. For the CDR3, the DNA is TGTGCCAGCAGCTTAGTCCCTACTACCTACGAGCAGTACTTC. Translated: CASSLVPTTYEQYF.

This clonotype was counted a few times. The chain joins TRBV3-1 to TRBJ1-2; D call uncertain. Germline loops: CDR1 LGHDT, CDR2 YNNKEL (reference sequence). The CDR3 extends over 14 amino acids. V dropped 0 bases and J dropped 4 bases, with 9 bases sitting between them. The CDR3 DNA reads as TGTGCCAGCAGCCAAGAGGGCGGGTTCTATGGCTACACCTTC. Its protein is CASSQEGGFYGYTF.

V usage is TRBV20-1 and J usage is TRBJ2-7; the match to TRBD2 covers 7 bases. Germline trimming cut 2 bases from V and 0 bases from J; bases unmatched to any gene: 10. There are 16 residues in the CDR3. Germline V lookup: CDR1 DFQATT, CDR2 SNEGSKA (reference sequence). CDR3 amino acids: CSARPASGIFSYEQYF. As DNA, the CDR3 is TGCAGTGCTAGACCGGCTAGCGGTATATTCTCCTACGAGCAGTACTTC.

The sample holds a few counts of this clonotype. The CDR3 protein is CAISELTSGTYEQYF. Written as DNA, the CDR3 is TGTGCCATCAGTGAGTTGACTAGCGGAACCTACGAGCAGTACTTC. This chain connects TRBV10-3 to TRBJ2-7; 9 nucleotides match TRBD2. Germline lookup yields CDR1 ENHRY and CDR2 SYGVKD. The length of the CDR3 is 15 residues. After removal of 1 base from V and 2 bases from J, the junction contained 3 bases not matched to a gene.

This chain uses TRBV12-3 or TRBV12-4 with TRBJ2-2; 11 bases fit TRBD1. There are 15 residues in the CDR3. V gave up 6 bases and J gave up 7 bases; unmatched junction bases: 7. The CDR3 DNA reads as TGTGCCAGCAGGAATGGACAGGGGGCCGGCGGGGAGCTGTTTTTT. Amino acid sequence: CASRNGQGAGGELFF.

The CDR3 DNA reads TGCAGTGCTAGGGTAGCTGCGGAGACCCAGTACTTC. Translated, it gives CSARVAAETQYF. V is TRBV20-1 and J is TRBJ2-5; D unclear. The CDR3 length is 12 residues. Germline V gene data show CDR1 as DFQATT and CDR2 as SNEGSKA (reference sequence). V was shortened by 3 bases and J by 5 bases, with 10 bases between the two germline ends.

The chain recombines TRBV18 with TRBJ1-2; tentatively, D is TRBD1 (6 bases). CDR3 length: 15 amino acids. In germline, CDR1 is KGHSH, CDR2 LQKENI. The V and J ends lost 3 bases and 4 bases respectively, with 15 bases between them. CDR3 sequence reads: CASSPRGGHTYGYTF. Written as DNA, the CDR3 is TGTGCCAGCTCACCCCGGGGGGGACATACCTATGGCTACACCTTC.

The sample holds one count of this clonotype. A much larger clone differs from this one at a single base, so this may be a read error. The chain links TRBV5-5 to TRBJ2-1, with D possibly being TRBD1 or TRBD2 (5 bases each). V was pared by 4 bases and J by 3 bases, with 14 bases between. Germline CDR1 SGHKS, CDR2 YYEKEE (reference sequence). CDR3 length: 15 amino acids. This CDR3 reads CASSRDLDYYNEQFF. CDR3 sequence (DNA): TGTGCCAGCAGCCGGGACCTTGACTACTACAATGAGCAGTTCTTC.

This clonotype was seen many times. The rearrangement joins TRBV4-3 to TRBJ2-7; TRBD2 agrees at 8 bases. This CDR3 spans 17 amino acids. The V gene's germline CDR1 is LGHNA and CDR2 YSLEER. The V and J ends lost 4 bases and 7 bases, in that order; junction bases with no gene match: 18. The CDR3 spells CASSRGLAETGHREQYF. CDR3 DNA: TGCGCCAGCAGCCGAGGACTAGCCGAAACGGGACATCGGGAGCAGTACTTC.